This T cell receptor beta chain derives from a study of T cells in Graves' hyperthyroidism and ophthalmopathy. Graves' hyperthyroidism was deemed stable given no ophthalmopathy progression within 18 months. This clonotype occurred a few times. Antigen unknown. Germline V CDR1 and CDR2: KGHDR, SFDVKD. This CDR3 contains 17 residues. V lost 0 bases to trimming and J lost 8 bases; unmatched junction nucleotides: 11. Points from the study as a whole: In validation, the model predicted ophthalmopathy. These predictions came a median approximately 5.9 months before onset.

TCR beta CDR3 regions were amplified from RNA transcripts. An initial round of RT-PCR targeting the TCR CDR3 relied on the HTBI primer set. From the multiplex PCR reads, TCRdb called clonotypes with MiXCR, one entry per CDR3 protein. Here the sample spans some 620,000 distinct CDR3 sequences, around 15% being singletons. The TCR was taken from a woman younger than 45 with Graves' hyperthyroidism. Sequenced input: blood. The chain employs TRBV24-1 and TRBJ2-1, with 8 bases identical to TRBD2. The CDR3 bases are TGTGCCACCAGTGATTTGAGGCCCAGCGGGAGCCCCCATGAGCAGTTCTTC. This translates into CATSDLRPSGSPHEQFF.